This T cell receptor (beta chain) is drawn from a study of T-cell reconstitution after alpha-beta-depleted transplantation in children. As it was prepared, the TCRbeta library received unique molecular identifiers. TCRdb fed the PCR reads into MiXCR, producing one record per CDR3 protein. The repertoire has some 200,000 distinct CDR3 sequences, 11% of them found once; the top ten carry roughly 27%. V was pared by 6 bases and J by 5 bases, with 13 bases between. This CDR3 spans 13 amino acids. Germline values: CDR1 ENHRY, CDR2 SYGVKD. This clonotype was counted ten times or more. This clonotype was obtained from a child less than two years old with acute myeloid leukemia, due to receive a stem cell transplant. This specimen was PBMCs, taken before TCRalphabeta/CD19-depleted stem cell transplant. V is TRBV10-3 and J is TRBJ2-5; D is perhaps TRBD2 (6 bases). The CDR3 sequence: CAISAGFWETQYF. Written as DNA, the CDR3 is TGTGCCATCAGCGCGGGGTTTTGGGAGACCCAGTACTTC.